These 5 T cell receptor beta chains came from one sample sequenced in a study of CD8 T cells in Susac syndrome. RNA amounts of about 0.5 to 1 ug underwent reverse transcription with random hexamers. TCRdb ran MiXCR on the immunoSEQ multiplex PCR reads and lists one entry per CDR3 protein. The profile shows some 450,000 distinct CDR3 sequences, 85% to 90% of them singletons. The sequencing input was CD8+ T cells from PBMCs. All receptors derive from a human donor with multiple sclerosis.

The chain is built from TRBV7-6 and TRBJ2-5; 13 bases align to TRBD2. The CDR3 sequence is 19 residues long. V shed 4 bases, J shed 0 bases, and the junction held 11 bases outside the gene matches. CDR1 is SGHVS and CDR2 is FNYEAQ in the germline V gene. This CDR3 reads CASSYFGTSGDAYQETQYF. For the CDR3, the DNA is TGTGCCAGCAGCTACTTCGGGACTAGCGGGGACGCGTACCAAGAGACCCAGTACTTC.

This clonotype was detected only a few times. The chain joins TRBV6-1 to TRBJ2-1; no reliable D call. V lost 1 base and J lost 8, with 12 bases in between. The germline gives CDR1 MNHNS, CDR2 SASEGT. This CDR3 contains 14 residues. The CDR3 DNA is TGTGCCAGCAGTGAAGTCGGCTCTATGGATGAGCAGTTCTTC. Encoded protein: CASSEVGSMDEQFF.

This clonotype was observed a single time. The chain couples TRBV30 to TRBJ2-5; D gene uncertain. V lost 3 bases and J lost 0, with 23 bases in between. The CDR3 consists of 18 residues. From germline, CDR1 is GTSNPN and CDR2 SVGIG (reference sequence). For the CDR3, the DNA is TGTGCCTGGAGACCCCATTTTGAGCCCCGAACTTACCAAGAGACCCAGTACTTC. Translated: CAWRPHFEPRTYQETQYF.

This clonotype is a singleton in its sample. V usage is TRBV6-5 and J usage is TRBJ2-1; D is unresolved. Trimming took 1 base from V and 5 from J, leaving 12 bases between them. The germline V gene encodes CDR1 MNHEY and CDR2 SVGAGI. This CDR3 region has 15 residues. The CDR3 coding sequence is TGTGCCAGCAGTTACTTGGCGCGTGTTCACAATGAGCAGTTCTTC. Encoded protein: CASSYLARVHNEQFF.

This chain connects TRBV7-9 to TRBJ2-7; 7 positions agree with TRBD1. Germline CDR1 is SEHNR and CDR2 is FQNEAQ (reference sequence). The CDR3 spans 14 residues. V gave up 5 bases and J gave up 2 bases; unmatched junction bases: 6. CDR3 in DNA: TGTGCCAGCAGCCCTAGGGGGCACCCCTACGAGCAGTACTTC. This gives the protein CASSPRGHPYEQYF.